These 21 T cell receptor beta chains came from one sample sequenced in a study of T cells expressing NK-cell markers. TCRdb reprocessed the 5' RACE reads; each CDR3 protein has one entry and no DNA is given. This repertoire comprises around 14,000 distinct CDR3 sequences; its ten largest clones make up around three fifths. Input material: blood T cells: a sorted CD56 or NKG2C T cell subset, CD4+ or CD8+ T cells, or bulk PBMC T cells (not recorded which). Source of these receptors: a man aged 18-75 years in good health.

The chain joins TRBV10-3 to TRBJ2-1; TCRdb selects TRBD2, and the lack of DNA leaves this call unchecked. This CDR3 has 15 residues. Germline CDR1 reads ENHRY; CDR2 reads SYGVKD. The CDR3 reads CAISELSGSGNEQFF.

The chain joins TRBV5-1 to TRBJ2-3; absent DNA, TCRdb's TRBD2 call cannot be checked. Germline V gene data show CDR1 as SGHRS and CDR2 as YFSETQ. This CDR3 spans 14 amino acids. CDR3: CASSDDRASDTQYF.

J is TRBJ2-1 and V is TRBV5-6; the TCRdb D gene call, TRBD2, has no DNA to confirm it. Germline values: CDR1 SGHDT, CDR2 YYEEEE. This CDR3 comprises 15 residues. CDR3 in amino acids: CASSLFSAHINEQFF.

The chain is built from TRBV20-1 and TRBJ2-1; TCRdb's D gene call, TRBD1, goes unchecked for lack of DNA. CDR3 length equals 13 residues. Germline-derived CDR1 and CDR2 are DFQATT and SNEGSKA (reference sequence). This chain's CDR3 is CSARTGTYNEQFF.

This rearrangement joins TRBV2 to TRBJ1-1; without DNA, the TCRdb call of TRBD1 cannot be checked. The CDR3 extends over 13 amino acids. The germline V gene has CDR1 SNHLY and CDR2 FYNNEI. CDR3 loop: CARGQGRDTEAFF.

The chain has TRBV7-6 and TRBJ2-6; as DNA is missing, the TRBD2 call by TCRdb cannot be tested. The CDR3 totals 18 residues. In germline, CDR1 is SGHVS, CDR2 FNYEAQ. CDR3 loop: CASSLALAGGLGANVLTF.

This chain uses TRBV27 with TRBJ2-7; TCRdb's D gene call, TRBD1, goes unchecked for lack of DNA. The CDR3 has 14 amino acids. The germline V gene has CDR1 MNHEY and CDR2 SMNVEV (reference sequence). The CDR3 sequence is CASSSWTGTDEQYF.

V usage is TRBV3-1 and J usage is TRBJ2-1; TCRdb calls TRBD1, which cannot be checked without DNA. The CDR3 extends over 13 amino acids. The V gene's germline CDR1 is LGHDT and CDR2 YNNKEL (reference sequence). This CDR3 reads CASSQTDRAEQFF.

The chain carries TRBV7-2 and TRBJ1-2; as DNA is missing, the TRBD1 call by TCRdb cannot be tested. CDR1 and CDR2 (germline): SGHTA, FQGNSA. The CDR3 spans 13 residues. CDR3 amino acids: CARVQGSGAGYTF. The whole variable domain, remainder taken from reference TRBV7-2 and TRBJ1-2, is GAGVSQSPSNKVTEKGKDVELRCDPISGHTALYWYRQSLGQGLEFLIYFQGNSAPDKSGLPSDRFSAERTGGSVSTLTIQRTQQEDSAVYLCARVQGSGAGYTFGSGTRLTVV.

The rearrangement joins TRBV7-2 to TRBJ2-1; TCRdb's assignment of TRBD2 cannot be checked, as there is no DNA. The CDR3 is 16 amino acids. Germline values: CDR1 SGHTA, CDR2 FQGNSA. The CDR3 loop is CASSIRSGGAYNEQFF.

V gene TRBV7-7 combines with J gene TRBJ2-2; checking the TCRdb D call of TRBD1 is not possible without DNA. Germline loops: CDR1 SSHAT, CDR2 FNYEAQ (reference sequence). The CDR3 extends over 18 amino acids. The CDR3 reads CASSKDVSRGPNTGELFF.

The chain joins TRBV4-3 to TRBJ2-1; TCRdb's D call of TRBD2 is untestable without DNA. Germline loops: CDR1 LGHNA, CDR2 YSLEER. This CDR3 has 16 residues. The chain's CDR3 is CASSHAGGPSTNEQFF.

Here the CDR3 reads CASSQEKLVTGGWQPQHF. The genes are TRBV4-1 and TRBJ1-5; as DNA is missing, the TRBD1 call by TCRdb cannot be tested. This CDR3 spans 18 amino acids. CDR1 is MGHRA, CDR2 YSYEKL, per germline.

The chain employs TRBV4-3 and TRBJ2-1. CDR3 length: 18 amino acids. CDR1 is LGHNA and CDR2 is YSLEER in the germline V gene. CDR3 loop: CASTPDSSTPSSYNEQFF.

The V call is TRBV7-9, the J call TRBJ2-1; absent DNA, TCRdb's TRBD2 call cannot be checked. The germline V gene encodes CDR1 SEHNR and CDR2 FQNEAQ (reference sequence). The CDR3 runs to 15 residues. CDR3 amino acids: CASSPPSGSDNEQFF.

The chain joins TRBV5-1 to TRBJ2-3. The CDR3 has 15 residues. The germline V gene encodes CDR1 SGHRS and CDR2 YFSETQ. The CDR3 reads CASVRSVSLTDTQYF.

The V and J genes are TRBV7-9 and TRBJ2-1; with no DNA, the TCRdb D assignment of TRBD2 cannot be verified. The germline V gene encodes CDR1 SEHNR and CDR2 FQNEAQ (reference sequence). This CDR3 has 13 residues. The CDR3 sequence: CASSGTSLNEQFF.

V is TRBV9 and J is TRBJ2-1; TCRdb lists TRBD2, though no DNA is available to test this call. The CDR3 length is 15 residues. Germline assignment: CDR1 SGDLS and CDR2 YYNGEE. The CDR3 protein is CASSTGLGGYNEQFF.

The genes are TRBV6-2 or TRBV6-3 and TRBJ2-2; TCRdb's D call of TRBD2 is untestable without DNA. The CDR3 consists of 18 residues. Germline V gene lookup returns CDR1 MNHEY and CDR2 SVGEGT. This chain's CDR3 is CASSYGLSSGRNTGELFF.

The chain links TRBV14 to TRBJ1-3; TCRdb calls TRBD1, which cannot be checked without DNA. The CDR3 is 14 amino acids. The germline CDR1 and CDR2 sequences are SGHDN and FVKESK. The CDR3 here is CASSQSPPGNTIYF.

This clonotype is classed as medium-sized by frequency. V usage is TRBV5-1 and J usage is TRBJ2-7; TCRdb's D call, TRBD1, is unchecked because there is no DNA. Germline CDR1 is SGHRS and CDR2 is YFSETQ. The CDR3 covers 14 residues. This chain's CDR3 is CASSKPGQSYEQYF.